This record covers a single T cell receptor beta chain. Its antigen remains unidentified. These data belong to a study of shared clonotypes between healthy human individuals. Assay used: immunoSEQ multiplex PCR; TCRdb lists only in-frame clones, some missing. The repertoire has about 670,000 clones, roughly 78% of them found once; the top ten carry approximately 2%. Findings and caveats of the study: Across a handful of donors, naive CD4 shared roughly 5.1%, naive CD8 more than 3%, memory CD4 roughly 2.5%, memory CD8 0.4%.

The CDR3 loop spans 15 amino acids. In germline, CDR1 is SGHTA, CDR2 FQGNSA. Trimming at V came to 4 bases and at J to 4 bases, leaving 5 bases not matched to a gene. This receptor was taken from a woman in her twenties or thirties in good health. Sequenced material: memory CD4+ T cells sorted from blood. Specified subset: CD45RA-negative fraction. This chain joins TRBV7-2 and TRBJ1-2; 11 nucleotides line up with TRBD1. CDR3 sequence (DNA): TGTGCCAGCAGCTCCCGGGACAGGGGGGTCTATGGCTACACCTTC. Encoded protein: CASSSRDRGVYGYTF.